The present T cell receptor beta chain was sequenced within a study of CD8 T cells in Susac syndrome. Random hexamers were used to reverse transcribe an amount of roughly 0.5 to 1 ug RNA. The authors amplified TCR beta CDR3 across 54 Vbeta and 13 Jbeta using immunoSEQ multiplex PCR. TCRdb reprocessed the immunoSEQ multiplex PCR reads with MiXCR, giving one entry per CDR3 protein. The sample contains around 200,000 distinct CDR3 sequences, 85% to 95% of which appear only once. V shed 0 bases and J shed 4 bases, with 16 bases lying between them. This CDR3 contains 16 residues. Germline assignment: CDR1 SGDLS and CDR2 YYNGEE. The study sequenced TCR beta in blood CD8+ and CD4+ T cells. The multiple sclerosis controls were treatment-naive patients, and their relapsing-remitting disease was stable or active.

The V and J genes are TRBV9 and TRBJ1-2, with D uncertain. The sequence was obtained from a human donor with multiple sclerosis. The sequenced sample was CD4+ T cells from PBMCs. DNA for the CDR3: TGTGCCAGCAGCGTAGGAGGTAGAGAAGTCCGCTATGGCTACACCTTC. Translating it yields CASSVGGREVRYGYTF.